This is a list of T cell receptor beta chains from one sample in a study of T cells of healthy individuals. In TCRdb, the 5' RACE reads were re-called with MiXCR into one record per CDR3 protein. This repertoire shows tens of thousands of distinct CDR3 sequences, about 5% found once; its top ten account for 6.5% to 8%. These receptors all stem from a female donor in good health. The CDR3 runs from the conserved cysteine through the conserved F or W. The D gene is left open where the match is weak. Clone size is shown for a subset of rows, as once, few, many or a class of expanded clone.

D	V	size	J	CDR3	DNA
-	TRBV19	-	TRBJ1-2	CASSTVLQANYGYTF	TGTGCCAGTAGTACCGTCCTTCAAGCTAACTATGGCTACACCTTC
-	TRBV7-9	many	TRBJ2-7	CASSRPGSSYEQYF	TGTGCCAGCAGCCGACCCGGGAGCTCCTACGAGCAGTACTTC
-	TRBV5-1	many	TRBJ2-7	CASSYQPYEQYF	TGCGCCAGCAGCTATCAGCCTTACGAGCAGTACTTC
-	TRBV11-1	few	TRBJ2-5	CASSLLGSWAETQYF	TGTGCCAGCAGCTTATTGGGGAGTTGGGCAGAGACCCAGTACTTC
-	TRBV4-1	-	TRBJ2-1	CASSLRDPNLSYNKQFF	TGCGCCAGCAGCCTCAGGGACCCTAATCTCTCCTACAATAAGCAGTTCTTC
-	TRBV9	many	TRBJ2-2	CASSAGGELFF	TGTGCCAGCAGCGCAGGAGGGGAGCTGTTTTTT
TRBD1	TRBV5-4	-	TRBJ1-1	CASSPGQGRENTEAFF	TGTGCCAGCAGCCCTGGACAGGGGCGCGAGAACACTGAAGCTTTCTTT
-	TRBV20-1	many	TRBJ2-4	CSAGDTLAKNIQYF	TGCAGTGCAGGGGACACCTTAGCCAAAAACATTCAGTACTTC
-	TRBV30	many	TRBJ2-1	CAWSVLPTYNEQFF	TGTGCCTGGAGTGTACTCCCCACCTACAATGAGCAGTTCTTC
-	TRBV28	many	TRBJ1-5	CASNTHPISTQHF	TGTGCCAGCAACACACACCCTATTTCGACCCAGCATTTT
-	TRBV30	-	TRBJ2-3	CAWSVSQIKDTQYF	TGTGCCTGGAGTGTTAGCCAAATAAAGGATACGCAGTATTTT
-	TRBV29-1	-	TRBJ1-1	CSASRDGEAFF	TGCAGCGCTTCCCGGGACGGTGAAGCTTTCTTT
-	TRBV10-3	many	TRBJ2-1	CAISESKTYNEQFF	TGTGCCATCAGTGAGTCTAAGACGTACAATGAGCAGTTCTTC
-	TRBV28	many	TRBJ2-7	CASSFSFRTRTYEQYF	TGTGCCAGCAGTTTTTCCTTTCGTACCCGGACCTACGAGCAGTACTTC
-	TRBV20-1	many	TRBJ2-7	CSARDRDLTYEQYF	TGCAGTGCTAGAGACAGGGACCTGACCTACGAGCAGTACTTC
-	TRBV6-5	-	TRBJ2-1	CASSYFSGTATDEQFF	TGTGCCAGCAGTTACTTTAGCGGGACAGCTACGGATGAGCAGTTCTTC
-	TRBV27	few	TRBJ1-4	CASREGSNNEKLFF	TGTGCCAGCAGGGAAGGGTCTAATAATGAAAAACTGTTTTTT
TRBD1	TRBV18	many	TRBJ2-7	CASSPRDRGVSYEQYF	TGTGCCAGCTCACCACGGGACAGGGGGGTATCCTACGAGCAGTACTTC
TRBD1	TRBV7-9	-	TRBJ1-2	CASSLLGTGEFWGYTF	TGTGCCAGCAGCTTACTGGGGACAGGGGAATTCTGGGGCTACACCTTC
TRBD2	TRBV11-3	many	TRBJ2-5	CASSLGRLAGDQETQYF	TGTGCCAGCAGCTTAGGACGACTAGCGGGGGACCAAGAGACCCAGTACTTC